This record looks at one TCR beta chain sequence and its context. This sample is drawn from a study of Ad26.COV2.S vaccination and SARS-CoV-2 variants. Treatment specified: around 19 received Ad26.COV2.S at low or high dose, single or two shots; 5 received placebo; per-sample allocation not given. Following the first vaccine or placebo injection, samples were taken on day 63. The ends lost 2 bases at V and 2 bases at J; junction bases unmatched: 6. Germline CDR1 and CDR2: GTSNPN and SVGIG (reference sequence). The CDR3 spans 16 residues. TCRdb keeps only in-frame clones here, not all; method: immunoSEQ multiplex PCR. There are roughly 680,000 clones in the sample; about 89% occur only once, and over 1.3% lies in the top ten.

The input for sequencing was peripheral blood, taken in a trial of Ad26.COV2.S vaccine versus placebo. This receptor was obtained from a person aged 18-65 years who received the Ad26.COV2.S COVID-19 vaccine or a placebo. The chain links TRBV30 to TRBJ2-5, with 12 bases identical to TRBD2. CDR3 sequence reads: CAWSPMGTSGQETQYF. CDR3 coding DNA: TGTGCCTGGAGTCCAATGGGGACTAGCGGGCAAGAGACCCAGTACTTC.